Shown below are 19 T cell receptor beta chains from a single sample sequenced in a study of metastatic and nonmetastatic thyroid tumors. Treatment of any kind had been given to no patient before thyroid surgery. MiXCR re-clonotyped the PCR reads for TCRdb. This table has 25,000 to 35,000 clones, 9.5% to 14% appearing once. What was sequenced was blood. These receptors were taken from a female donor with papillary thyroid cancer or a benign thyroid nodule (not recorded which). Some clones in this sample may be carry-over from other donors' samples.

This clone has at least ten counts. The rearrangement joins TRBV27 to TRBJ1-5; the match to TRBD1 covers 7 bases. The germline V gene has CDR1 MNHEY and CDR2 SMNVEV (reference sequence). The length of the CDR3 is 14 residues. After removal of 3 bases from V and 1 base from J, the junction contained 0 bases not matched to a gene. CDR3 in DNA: TGTGCCAGCAGTTTGACAGGGAGCAATCAGCCCCAGCATTTT. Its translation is CASSLTGSNQPQHF.

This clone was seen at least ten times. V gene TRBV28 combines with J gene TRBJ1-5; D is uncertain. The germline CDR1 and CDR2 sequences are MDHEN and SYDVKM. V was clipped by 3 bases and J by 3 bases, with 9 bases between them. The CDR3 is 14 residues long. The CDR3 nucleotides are TGTGCCAGCAGTTTGGAGAATTACAATCAGCCCCAGCATTTT. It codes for CASSLENYNQPQHF.

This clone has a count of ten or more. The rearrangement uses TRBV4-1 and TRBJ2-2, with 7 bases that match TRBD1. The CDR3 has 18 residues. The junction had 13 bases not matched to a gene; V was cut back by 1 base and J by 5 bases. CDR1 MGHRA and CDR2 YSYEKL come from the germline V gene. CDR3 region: CASSQVQGVNLGTGELFF. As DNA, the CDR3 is TGCGCCAGCAGCCAAGTTCAGGGGGTTAATTTGGGGACCGGGGAGCTGTTTTTT.

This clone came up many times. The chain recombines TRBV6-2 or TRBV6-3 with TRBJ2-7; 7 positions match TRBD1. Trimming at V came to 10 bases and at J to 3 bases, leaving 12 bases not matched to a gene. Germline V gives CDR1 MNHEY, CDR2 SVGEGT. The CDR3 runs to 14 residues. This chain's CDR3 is CATSLSTGSYEQYF. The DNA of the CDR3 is TGTGCCACCTCCCTTTCGACAGGGAGCTACGAGCAGTACTTC.

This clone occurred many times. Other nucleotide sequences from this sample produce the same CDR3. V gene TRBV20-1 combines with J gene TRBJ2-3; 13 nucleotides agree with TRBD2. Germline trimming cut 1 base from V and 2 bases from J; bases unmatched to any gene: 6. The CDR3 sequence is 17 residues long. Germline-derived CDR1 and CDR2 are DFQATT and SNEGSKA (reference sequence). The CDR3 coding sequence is TGCAGTGCTAGAGCACTAGCGGGAGGGTCCTCCACAGATACGCAGTATTTT. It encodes CSARALAGGSSTDTQYF.

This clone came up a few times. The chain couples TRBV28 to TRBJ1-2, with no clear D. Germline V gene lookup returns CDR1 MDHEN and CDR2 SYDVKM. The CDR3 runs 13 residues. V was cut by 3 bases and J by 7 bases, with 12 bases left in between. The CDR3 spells CASSLITPLGYTF. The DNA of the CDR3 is TGTGCCAGCAGTTTGATTACACCGCTTGGCTACACCTTC.

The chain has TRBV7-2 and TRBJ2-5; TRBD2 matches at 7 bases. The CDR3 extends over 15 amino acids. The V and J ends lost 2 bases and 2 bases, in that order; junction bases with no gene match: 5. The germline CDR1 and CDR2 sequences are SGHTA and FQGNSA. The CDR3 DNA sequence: TGTGCCAGCAGCTTAATCGGGGGGTTACAAGAGACCCAGTACTTC. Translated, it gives CASSLIGGLQETQYF.

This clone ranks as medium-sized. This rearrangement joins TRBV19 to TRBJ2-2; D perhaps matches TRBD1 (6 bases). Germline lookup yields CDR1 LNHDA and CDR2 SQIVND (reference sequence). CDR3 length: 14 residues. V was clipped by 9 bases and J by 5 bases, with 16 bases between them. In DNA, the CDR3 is TGTGCCAGCGCCAGGGGCTTCGGGACCGGGGAGCTGTTTTTT. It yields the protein CASARGFGTGELFF.

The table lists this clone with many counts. CDR3 residues: CASRRVAGPPGGEQFF. CDR3 nucleotide sequence: TGTGCCAGCAGAAGAGTAGCGGGCCCTCCGGGGGGTGAGCAGTTCTTC. V is TRBV6-2 or TRBV6-3 and J is TRBJ2-1; 7 bases line up with TRBD2. Germline V gene data show CDR1 as MNHEY and CDR2 as SVGEGT. V was clipped by 6 bases and J by 9 bases; unmatched bases: 17. The length of the CDR3 is 16 residues.

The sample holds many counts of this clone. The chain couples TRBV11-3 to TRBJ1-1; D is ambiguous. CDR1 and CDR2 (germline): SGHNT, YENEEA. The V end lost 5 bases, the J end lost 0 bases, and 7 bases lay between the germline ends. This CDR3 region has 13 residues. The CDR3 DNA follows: TGTGCCAGCAGCGTAGTCCTGAACACTGAAGCTTTCTTT. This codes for CASSVVLNTEAFF.

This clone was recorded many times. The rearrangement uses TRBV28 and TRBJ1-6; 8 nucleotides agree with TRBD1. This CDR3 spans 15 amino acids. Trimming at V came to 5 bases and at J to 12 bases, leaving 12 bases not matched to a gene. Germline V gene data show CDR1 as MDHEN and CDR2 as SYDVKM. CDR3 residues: CASSRQGLAYLPLHF. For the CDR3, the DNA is TGTGCCAGCAGTCGACAGGGGCTCGCGTACTTACCCCTCCACTTT.

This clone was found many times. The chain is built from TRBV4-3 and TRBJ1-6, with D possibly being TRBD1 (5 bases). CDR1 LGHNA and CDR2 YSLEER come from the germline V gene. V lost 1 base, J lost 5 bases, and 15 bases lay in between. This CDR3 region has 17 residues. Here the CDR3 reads CASSQVGKGNHNSPLHF. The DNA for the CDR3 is TGCGCCAGCAGCCAAGTGGGGAAGGGGAATCATAATTCACCCCTCCACTTT.

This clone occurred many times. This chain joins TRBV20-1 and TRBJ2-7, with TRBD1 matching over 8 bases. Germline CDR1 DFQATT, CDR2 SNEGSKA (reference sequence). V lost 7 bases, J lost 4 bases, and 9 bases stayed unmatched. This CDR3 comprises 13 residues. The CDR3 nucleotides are TGCAGTGTTCAGGGGGCGCGCACTTACGAGCAGTACTTC. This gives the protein CSVQGARTYEQYF.

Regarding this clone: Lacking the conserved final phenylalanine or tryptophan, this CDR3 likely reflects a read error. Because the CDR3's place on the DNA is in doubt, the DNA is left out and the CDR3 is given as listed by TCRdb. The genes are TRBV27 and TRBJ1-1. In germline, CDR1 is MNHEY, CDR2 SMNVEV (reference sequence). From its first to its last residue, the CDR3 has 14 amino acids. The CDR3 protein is CASSLGNLNTEDFL.

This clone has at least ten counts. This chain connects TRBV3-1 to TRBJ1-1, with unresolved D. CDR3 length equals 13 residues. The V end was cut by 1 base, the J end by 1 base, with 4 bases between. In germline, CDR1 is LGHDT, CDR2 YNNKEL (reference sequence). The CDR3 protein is CASSQGQNTEAFF. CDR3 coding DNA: TGTGCCAGCAGCCAAGGGCAGAACACTGAAGCTTTCTTT.

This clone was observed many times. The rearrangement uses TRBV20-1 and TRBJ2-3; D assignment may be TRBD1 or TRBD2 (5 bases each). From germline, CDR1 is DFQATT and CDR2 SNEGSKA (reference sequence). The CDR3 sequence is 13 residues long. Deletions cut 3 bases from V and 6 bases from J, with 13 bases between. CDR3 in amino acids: CSARPWGPDTQYF. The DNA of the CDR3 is TGCAGTGCTAGGCCTTGGGGACCCGATACGCAGTATTTT.

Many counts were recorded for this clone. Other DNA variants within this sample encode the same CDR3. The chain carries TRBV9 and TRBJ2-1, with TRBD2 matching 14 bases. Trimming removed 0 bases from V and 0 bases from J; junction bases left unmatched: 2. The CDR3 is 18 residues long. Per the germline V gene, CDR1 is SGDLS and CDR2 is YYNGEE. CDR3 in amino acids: CASSVGTSGGSSYNEQFF. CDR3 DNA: TGTGCCAGCAGCGTAGGGACTAGCGGGGGGAGCTCCTACAATGAGCAGTTCTTC. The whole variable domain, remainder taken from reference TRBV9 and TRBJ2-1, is DSGVTQTPKHLITATGQRVTLRCSPRSGDLSVYWYQQSLDQGLQFLIQYYNGEERAKGNILERFSAQQFPDLHSELNLSSLELGDSALYFCASSVGTSGGSSYNEQFFGPGTRLTVL.

DNA for the CDR3: TGTGCCAGCAGCGTAGTAGTCGGGGACGGCTACACCTTC. Its translation is CASSVVVGDGYTF. The chain is built from TRBV9 and TRBJ1-2, with D possibly matching TRBD1 (5 bases). The germline V gene has CDR1 SGDLS and CDR2 YYNGEE. Trimming took off 0 bases at V and 8 bases at J, with 11 bases between the two ends. This CDR3 has 13 amino acids.

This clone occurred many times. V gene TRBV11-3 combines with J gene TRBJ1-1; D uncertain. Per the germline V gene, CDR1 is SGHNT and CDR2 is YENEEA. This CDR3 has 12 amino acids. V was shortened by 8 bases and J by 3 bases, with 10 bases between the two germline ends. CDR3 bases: TGTGCCAGCGCTCGCGGGGACACTGAAGCTTTCTTT. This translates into CASARGDTEAFF.